The 20 T cell receptor beta chains reported below all come from one sample, sequenced in a study of T cells in Graves' hyperthyroidism and ophthalmopathy (dated by TCRdb to the late 2010s). The library came from multiplex PCR. Sequencing was performed on an Illumina HiSeq 2000. The TCR beta CDR3 regions were amplified from the RNA transcripts. A first-round RT-PCR of the TCR CDR3 used the HTBI primer set with the Qiagen OneStep RT-PCR kit. TCRdb took the public reads, trimmed them with fastp at Q25, ran MiXCR for clone calling and kept in-frame beta chains. Identical CDR3 protein sequences are pooled into one entry, listed with their most common genes and DNA. In this sample the table shows about 510,000 distinct CDR3 sequences, over 45% of which occur a single time. About two fifths of the sample lies in the top ten. Sequencing input: peripheral blood or thyroid tissue (not recorded which). These receptors were collected from an adult woman with Graves' disease, either hyperthyroidism or ophthalmopathy (not recorded which).

This clonotype appeared once. The rearrangement links TRBV10-3 to TRBJ1-5, with 10 bases identical to TRBD1. The V gene end was trimmed by 10 bases and the J gene end by 5 bases; junction bases not matched to a gene: 8. This CDR3 is built from 14 residues. Germline values: CDR1 ENHRY, CDR2 SYGVKD. Here the CDR3 DNA reads TGTGCCAGCACCCAGACAGGGGGCGATCAGCCCCAGCATTTT. Its translation: CASTQTGGDQPQHF.

This clonotype appeared a few times. This sequence joins TRBV4-1 and TRBJ1-1; TRBD1 agrees at 8 bases. With 0 bases clipped from V and 4 bases from J, the junction kept 4 bases outside the gene matches. The CDR3 is made up of 15 amino acids. Germline CDR1 is MGHRA and CDR2 is YSYEKL. Here the CDR3 DNA reads TGCGCCAGCAGCCAAGAGGCACAGGGGGGCACTGAAGCTTTCTTT. Translation gives CASSQEAQGGTEAFF.

The V gene is TRBV19, the J gene TRBJ1-4; possible D gene TRBD1, 6 bases. CDR3 length: 17 residues. Germline lookup yields CDR1 LNHDA and CDR2 SQIVND (reference sequence). The V end was cut by 7 bases, the J end by 3 bases, with 21 bases between. CDR3 residues: CASKRFFGGTSNEKLFF. CDR3 DNA sequence: TGTGCCAGTAAGCGTTTCTTTGGCGGGACATCTAATGAAAAACTGTTTTTT.

The rearrangement links TRBV29-1 to TRBJ2-7; either TRBD1 or TRBD2 may supply D (6 bases each). The closer fit of TRBJ2-1 to the DNA end suggests the J call may be wrong. CDR3 length: 16 amino acids. Germline values: CDR1 SQVTM, CDR2 ANQGSEA. The CDR3 here is CSVDARTATGVNEQFF. The CDR3 coding sequence is TGCAGCGTTGACGCTCGGACAGCCACGGGGGTCAATGAGCAGTTCTTC.

This clonotype has a count of ten or more. The chain is built from TRBV6-2 or TRBV6-3 and TRBJ1-5; the D is unclear. The CDR3 spans 16 residues. Trimming took 6 bases from V and 0 from J, leaving 15 bases between them. Germline V gene lookup returns CDR1 MNHEY and CDR2 SVGEGT. In DNA, the CDR3 is TGTGCCAGCAGACGACCGCTATCCCTTAGCAATCAGCCCCAGCATTTT. Its translation: CASRRPLSLSNQPQHF.

This clonotype was detected ten times or more. The rearrangement uses TRBV20-1 and TRBJ2-2, with D possibly being TRBD2 (6 bases). V gave up 2 bases and J gave up 2 bases, with 9 bases separating them. Germline CDR1 DFQATT, CDR2 SNEGSKA (reference sequence). This CDR3 has 14 residues. Written as DNA, the CDR3 is TGCAGTGCTAGATTTAGCGGAAACACCGGGGAGCTGTTTTTT. This codes for CSARFSGNTGELFF.

To note about this clonotype: At one of its ends the junction is not consistent with the germline gene, which may arise from a read error. The chain carries TRBV10-3 and TRBJ1-2, with unresolved D. The germline V gene encodes CDR1 ENHRY and CDR2 SYGVKD. The CDR3 extends over 15 amino acids. The CDR3: CASSEEGIFNYGYTF. CDR3 sequence (DNA): TGTGCCAGCAGTGAAGAAGGGATATTTAACTATGGCTACACCTTC.

The gene calls are TRBV7-8 and TRBJ1-4, with D possibly being TRBD1 (5 bases). V lost 8 bases and J lost 4, with 14 bases in between. CDR1 SGHVS and CDR2 FQNEAQ come from the germline V gene. CDR3 size: 14 residues. This CDR3 reads CASSHRDGNEKLFF. Written as DNA, the CDR3 is TGTGCCAGCTCCCACCGGGACGGTAATGAAAAACTGTTTTTT. Combining the CDR3 with reference TRBV7-8 and TRBJ1-4 gives the whole variable domain GAGVSQSPRYKVAKRGQDVALRCDPISGHVSLFWYQQALGQGPEFLTYFQNEAQLDKSGLPSDRFFAERPEGSVSTLKIQRTQQEDSAVYLCASSHRDGNEKLFFGSGTQLSVL.

This clonotype was counted a few times. This chain joins TRBV7-6 and TRBJ2-7, with a weak D call TRBD2 (6 bases). The V gene's germline CDR1 is SGHVS and CDR2 FNYEAQ. Trimming pared 5 bases from V and 4 bases from J, leaving 27 bases between. There are 18 residues in the CDR3. The CDR3 nucleotides are TGTGCCAGCAGCCGGGCGGGGAACGCCCCAGGTGGGGAATACGAGCAGTACTTC. Residues: CASSRAGNAPGGEYEQYF.

The V and J genes are TRBV10-3 and TRBJ2-2; 8 nucleotides match TRBD2. Germline V CDR1 and CDR2: ENHRY, SYGVKD. The J segment lost 4 bases and the V segment lost 5 bases, leaving 6 bases of the junction unmatched. The CDR3 runs to 15 residues. The CDR3 here is CAISSAGAGTGELFF. The CDR3 bases are TGTGCCATCAGTTCAGCGGGGGCGGGCACCGGGGAGCTGTTTTTT.

Points on this clonotype: A much larger clone lies a single base off, so this may be a read error. The chain is built from TRBV7-3 and TRBJ2-7; perhaps TRBD2 as D (5 bases). This CDR3 contains 14 residues. Looked up from germline, CDR1 is SGHTA and CDR2 is FQGTGA. CDR3 sequence: CASSLRSTGSEQCF. In DNA form, the CDR3 reads TGTGCCAGCAGCTTAAGGTCAACGGGGTCCGAGCAGTGCTTC.

The chain recombines TRBV7-9 with TRBJ2-7, with TRBD2 matching 7 bases. CDR3 length: 14 amino acids. Germline CDR1 reads SEHNR; CDR2 reads FQNEAQ (reference sequence). Trimming took 4 bases from V and 7 from J; bases not matched to a gene: 10. CDR3 nucleotide sequence: TGTGCCAGCAGCTCAAACGGGGAGCGGGAAGAGCAGTACTTC. Amino acids: CASSSNGEREEQYF.

The sample holds many counts of this clonotype. This sequence joins TRBV20-1 and TRBJ1-5; 7 bases align to TRBD1. Germline trimming cut 6 bases from V and 6 bases from J; bases unmatched to any gene: 14. Germline V gene sequence: CDR1 DFQATT, CDR2 SNEGSKA (reference sequence). The CDR3 consists of 15 residues. The CDR3 DNA reads TGCAGTGCGCGCCCGACAGGGCTGCTGCGTCAGCCCCAGCATTTT. Protein: CSARPTGLLRQPQHF.

This rearrangement joins TRBV11-2 to TRBJ1-6; 12 bases match TRBD1. CDR1 SGHAT and CDR2 FQNNGV come from the germline V gene. The V gene end was trimmed by 5 bases and the J gene end by 9 bases; junction bases not matched to a gene: 11. The CDR3 covers 17 residues. The CDR3 region has the DNA TGTGCCAGCAGCGTGGGGACAGGGGGCGCATCTGGTTCACCCCTCCACTTT. This encodes CASSVGTGGASGSPLHF.

The chain couples TRBV7-2 to TRBJ1-2; TRBD1 matches 8 bases. This CDR3 contains 14 residues. Germline trimming cut 2 bases from V and 4 bases from J; bases unmatched to any gene: 3. Looked up from germline, CDR1 is SGHTA and CDR2 is FQGNSA. CDR3 bases: TGTGCCAGCAGCTTAAGCGGACAGGGCTATGGCTACACCTTC. Residues: CASSLSGQGYGYTF.

This clonotype was recorded many times. This chain joins TRBV20-1 and TRBJ2-7, with TRBD2 matching 7 bases. Germline V gene data show CDR1 as DFQATT and CDR2 as SNEGSKA (reference sequence). J was trimmed by 5 bases and V by 3 bases; bases with no gene match: 7. The CDR3 loop spans 13 amino acids. The DNA for the CDR3 is TGCAGTGCTAGGGGAGGGTCGGTACACGAGCAGTACTTC. Its translation: CSARGGSVHEQYF.

This clonotype was recorded a few times. A junction boundary mismatches the germline segment, possibly from a read error. V and J are TRBV11-1 and TRBJ2-7; D tentatively fits TRBD1 or TRBD2 (5 bases each). CDR1 is SGHAT and CDR2 is FQDESV in the germline V gene (reference sequence). CDR3 length: 11 amino acids. DNA for the CDR3: TGTGCCAGCAGCGACACCGGGACCTCGCTCTTC. Its translation is CASSDTGTSLF.

In regard to this clonotype: Sequence at one end of the junction differs from germline and may be a read error. The chain carries TRBV7-9 and TRBJ2-7; no definite D call. The CDR3 has 11 residues. Germline values: CDR1 SEHNR, CDR2 FQNEAQ (reference sequence). CDR3 coding DNA: TGTGCCGGCAGCTTAGACCACGAGCAGTACTTC. It translates to CAGSLDHEQYF.

The genes are TRBV9 and TRBJ1-1; maybe TRBD1 (5 bases). The CDR3 spans 13 residues. Trimming stripped 3 bases from V and 11 bases from J, with 17 bases between. Germline V lookup: CDR1 SGDLS, CDR2 YYNGEE. The CDR3 reads CASSAGGDKGAFF. The CDR3, as DNA: TGTGCCAGCAGCGCAGGAGGGGATAAAGGCGCTTTCTTT.

The CDR3 protein is CASSQGRPSSTEAFF. The CDR3 nucleotides are TGTGCCAGCAGCCAGGGGAGGCCGTCATCCACTGAAGCTTTCTTT. The chain carries TRBV7-9 and TRBJ1-1; a weak D match, TRBD1 (6 bases). The CDR3 has 15 amino acids. The V gene lost 5 bases and the J gene lost 4 bases, with 17 bases spanning the gap. Germline loops: CDR1 SEHNR, CDR2 FQNEAQ (reference sequence). The full variable domain, with the rest looked up from reference TRBV7-9 and TRBJ1-1, is DTGVSQNPRHKITKRGQNVTFRCDPISEHNRLYWYRQTLGQGPEFLTYFQNEAQLEKSRLLSDRFSAERPKGSFSTLEIQRTEQGDSAMYLCASSQGRPSSTEAFFGQGTRLTVV.